This passage covers 25 T cell receptor beta chains from one sample sequenced in a study of prognosis after radiotherapy for stage I lung cancer. The study amplified the TCR beta CDR3 region from genomic DNA. This amplification was carried out by two rounds of multiplex PCR. Specific primers for each TRBV and TRBJ gene were what first-round PCR used. TCRdb ran MiXCR on the multiplex PCR reads and lists one entry per CDR3 protein. Of tens of thousands of distinct CDR3 sequences in the sample, around 29% were seen once. Sequences were derived from PBMCs, sampled before or after stereotactic body radiation therapy (not recorded which). The source is a donor aged 50 or older with non-small cell lung cancer.

The chain carries TRBV6-5 and TRBJ2-3; D is perhaps TRBD1 or TRBD2 (6 bases each). V dropped 3 bases and J dropped 0 bases, with 10 bases sitting between them. The germline CDR1 and CDR2 sequences are MNHEY and SVGAGI. The CDR3 is 15 residues long. CDR3 DNA sequence: TGTGCCAGCAGTTATTCGGGGGCTAGCACAGATACGCAGTATTTT. Its protein is CASSYSGASTDTQYF.

The chain is built from TRBV2 and TRBJ2-5; TRBD1 is a possible D gene (6 bases). The CDR3 consists of 14 residues. Germline lookup yields CDR1 SNHLY and CDR2 FYNNEI. Trimming cost V 7 bases and J 5 bases, with 17 bases left between them. The CDR3 sequence: CASTLQGFRETQYF. The CDR3 DNA is TGTGCCAGCACCCTACAGGGTTTTCGGGAGACCCAGTACTTC.

This clonotype was counted many times. The chain employs TRBV7-9 and TRBJ1-1; D ambiguous. V dropped 4 bases and J dropped 1 base, with 7 bases sitting between them. Germline CDR1 reads SEHNR; CDR2 reads FQNEAQ (reference sequence). The CDR3 extends over 13 amino acids. For the CDR3, the DNA is TGTGCCAGCAGCTGGGCAAAGAACACTGAAGCTTTCTTT. The encoded protein is CASSWAKNTEAFF.

On this clonotype itself: A clone one base away is much larger, so this may be a read error. The rearrangement uses TRBV7-6 and TRBJ1-1; D is possibly TRBD1 (5 bases). The CDR3 loop spans 14 amino acids. CDR1 is SGHVS and CDR2 is FNYEAQ in the germline V gene. V shed 1 base and J shed 2 bases, with 8 bases lying between them. The CDR3 coding sequence is TGTGCCAGCAGCTTAGACGGACACAACACTGAAGCTTTCTTT. This gives the protein CASSLDGHNTEAFF.

As to this clonotype: A far more abundant clone sits one base away, making this likely a read error. The J gene is TRBJ1-2, the V gene TRBV7-9, with D perhaps matching TRBD1 (5 bases). The CDR3 length is 13 residues. Trimming removed 3 bases at V and 4 bases at J, with 9 bases between. CDR1 and CDR2 from the germline V gene are SEHNR and FQNEAQ (reference sequence). CDR3 amino acids: CASSLDIIYGYTF. Written as DNA, the CDR3 is TGTGCCAGCAGCTTGGACATCATCTATGGCTACACCTTC.

This clonotype showed up many times. The rearrangement uses TRBV28 and TRBJ2-7; no clear D gene. The CDR3 totals 16 residues. Germline values: CDR1 MDHEN, CDR2 SYDVKM. The V and J ends lost 2 bases and 0 bases respectively, with 14 bases between them. Here the CDR3 DNA reads TGTGCCAGCAGTTTACAGATGGCAGCGACCTCCTACGAGCAGTACTTC. Residues: CASSLQMAATSYEQYF.

Points on this clonotype: A much bigger clone sits one base away, suggesting this may be a read error. This chain uses TRBV4-2 with TRBJ2-1; 9 positions match TRBD2. This CDR3 contains 17 residues. V trimming: 2 bases; J trimming: 6 bases; junction bases outside the gene matches: 11. The germline V gene has CDR1 LGHNA and CDR2 YNFKEQ. In DNA form, the CDR3 reads TGTGCCAGCAGCCAATATTTGGCGGGAGGGCCCTCCAATGAGCAGTTCTTC. As protein: CASSQYLAGGPSNEQFF.

To note about this clonotype: A read error may produce the germline difference seen at one junction end. This chain links TRBV6-5 with TRBJ2-7, with 10 bases aligning to TRBD2. Germline CDR1 MNHEY, CDR2 SVGAGI. The CDR3 length is 17 residues. CDR3 sequence: CASSYSRASGSSYDQYF. As DNA, the CDR3 is TGTGCCAGCAGTTACTCTCGGGCTAGCGGGAGCTCCTACGACCAGTACTTC.

Turning to this clonotype: A far larger clone differs by one base, so this is likely a read error. The chain couples TRBV9 to TRBJ2-5; TRBD2 matches 7 bases. This CDR3 contains 15 residues. CDR1 is SGDLS, CDR2 YYNGEE, per germline. CDR3 sequence (DNA): TGTGCCAGCAGCGTAGTCTCGGCGGGAGACAATGAGGAGTTCTTC. Its protein is CASSVVSAGDNEEFF.

In this sample, this clonotype turned up many times. This chain joins TRBV28 and TRBJ2-7; 9 positions match TRBD1. This CDR3 is 15 amino acids long. CDR1 is MDHEN, CDR2 SYDVKM, per germline. Trimming removed 1 base from V and 6 bases from J; junction bases left unmatched: 7. The CDR3 coding sequence is TGTGCCAGCAGTTTATTAGGGGACAGGGCCCTCGAGCAGTACTTC. This codes for CASSLLGDRALEQYF.

Many counts were recorded for this clonotype. The J gene is TRBJ2-5, the V gene TRBV6-1; D may match TRBD1 or TRBD2 (5 bases each). Germline assignment: CDR1 MNHNS and CDR2 SASEGT. CDR3 size: 18 residues. V was clipped by 4 bases and J by 2 bases, with 23 bases between them. The CDR3 DNA follows: TGTGCCAGCAGTGCCAGACGGATCGGGGCCACGTTTCAAGAGACCCAGTACTTC. It is translated as CASSARRIGATFQETQYF.

This clonotype has a count of ten or more. The chain links TRBV5-8 to TRBJ1-4; 10 bases match TRBD1. V lost 3 bases, J lost 8 bases, and 7 bases stayed unmatched. Germline V lookup: CDR1 SGHTS, CDR2 YDEGEE. CDR3 size: 15 residues. In DNA form, the CDR3 reads TGTGCCAGCAGCTCCGGACAGGGGGTCCTAGAAAAACTGTTTTTT. Translating it yields CASSSGQGVLEKLFF.

As to this clonotype: The germline gene is not matched at one end of the junction; a read error may be the cause. The chain uses TRBV6-2 or TRBV6-3 and TRBJ2-1, with 13 bases aligning to TRBD2. Germline CDR1 is MNHEY and CDR2 is SVGEGT. CDR3 size: 16 residues. The CDR3 nucleotides are TGTGCCAGCAGCTATCCGGGACTAGCGGGGTACAAAGAGCAGTTCTTC. Protein sequence: CASSYPGLAGYKEQFF.

In its sample, this clonotype was seen many times. The genes are TRBV7-2 and TRBJ2-7; 8 bases fit TRBD2. The CDR3 has 15 amino acids. V lost 4 bases, J lost 4 bases, and 9 bases stayed unmatched. Germline V gives CDR1 SGHTA, CDR2 FQGNSA. The CDR3, as DNA: TGTGCCAGCAGCTACCTAGCGGGTGATAGTTACGAGCAGTACTTC. The encoded protein is CASSYLAGDSYEQYF.

This clonotype has a count of ten or more. This sequence joins TRBV30 and TRBJ2-7, with TRBD2 matching 11 bases. Germline V lookup: CDR1 GTSNPN, CDR2 SVGIG (reference sequence). The CDR3 sequence is 14 residues long. With 1 base clipped from V and 9 bases from J, the junction kept 8 bases outside the gene matches. The CDR3 loop reads CAWSGGLAAPRQYF. The DNA of the CDR3 is TGTGCCTGGAGTGGGGGACTAGCGGCCCCTCGGCAGTACTTC.

This chain connects TRBV6-1 to TRBJ2-3, with 9 bases fitting TRBD1. Germline V gives CDR1 MNHNS, CDR2 SASEGT. J was trimmed by 2 bases and V by 10 bases; bases with no gene match: 10. This CDR3 spans 15 amino acids. Here the CDR3 reads CANSKRDRVTDTQYF. The CDR3 DNA follows: TGTGCCAACAGCAAGAGGGACAGGGTCACAGATACGCAGTATTTT.

With regard to this clonotype: The junction departs from the called germline gene at one end, perhaps through a read error. CDR3 sequence (DNA): TGTGCCTGCAGTGGCCGGGACCCTAGGGACACCGGGGAGCTGTTTTTT. This encodes CACSGRDPRDTGELFF. V usage is TRBV12-3 or TRBV12-4 and J usage is TRBJ2-2; D is possibly TRBD1 or TRBD2 (5 bases each). This CDR3 has 16 amino acids.

In its sample, this clonotype was seen many times. J is TRBJ2-3 and V is TRBV5-4; TRBD2 agrees at 8 bases. V trimming: 2 bases; J trimming: 5 bases; junction bases outside the gene matches: 4. CDR1 and CDR2 (germline): SGHNT, YYREEE (reference sequence). The CDR3 length is 14 residues. The CDR3 spells CASSFRGGGDTQYF. CDR3 DNA: TGTGCCAGCAGCTTCCGGGGGGGGGGAGATACGCAGTATTTT.

The sample holds a few counts of this clonotype. A read error may explain this, as a much larger clone is one base away. The V call is TRBV6-2 or TRBV6-3, the J call TRBJ2-7; D perhaps matches TRBD1 (6 bases). Germline V CDR1 and CDR2: MNHEY, SVGEGT. The CDR3 contains 13 residues. The V end lost 6 bases, the J end lost 1 base, and 10 bases lay between the germline ends. The CDR3 spells CASRNGQSYEQYF. CDR3 in DNA: TGTGCCAGCAGAAACGGACAGTCCTACGAGCAGTACTTC.

The rearrangement joins TRBV6-2 or TRBV6-3 to TRBJ2-2; 11 bases map to TRBD2. Germline values: CDR1 MNHEY, CDR2 SVGEGT. V lost 2 bases to trimming and J lost 4 bases; unmatched junction nucleotides: 6. The CDR3 covers 17 residues. The CDR3 region is CASSYRTSGLLTGELFF. The CDR3 DNA is TGTGCCAGCAGTTACAGGACTAGCGGGCTCCTCACCGGGGAGCTGTTTTTT.

Many counts were recorded for this clonotype. The gene calls are TRBV27 and TRBJ2-7; D not certain. Deletions cut 3 bases from V and 6 bases from J, with 15 bases between. CDR3 length: 14 amino acids. Per the germline V gene, CDR1 is MNHEY and CDR2 is SMNVEV (reference sequence). CDR3 protein: CASSFYPGRSEQYF. In nucleotides, the CDR3 is TGTGCCAGCAGTTTCTATCCGGGCCGCTCCGAGCAGTACTTC.

This clonotype showed up many times. This rearrangement joins TRBV12-3 or TRBV12-4 to TRBJ2-7; 7 nucleotides agree with TRBD1. V was clipped by 6 bases and J by 6 bases; unmatched bases: 8. The CDR3 totals 13 residues. For the CDR3, the DNA is TGTGCCAGCAGCTTACAGGGGAAGGGCGAGCAGTACTTC. Translated, it gives CASSLQGKGEQYF.

The chain is built from TRBV28 and TRBJ1-5, with TRBD1 matching 10 bases. Trimming cost V 7 bases and J 6 bases; bases outside gene matches: 21. The CDR3 is 19 residues long. Germline V lookup: CDR1 MDHEN, CDR2 SYDVKM. CDR3 loop: CASNLHPLSRTGGIQPQHF. The CDR3 DNA sequence: TGTGCCAGCAACTTACACCCCCTAAGCCGGACAGGGGGGATTCAGCCCCAGCATTTT. Variable domain in full (rest from reference TRBV28 and TRBJ1-5): DVKVTQSSRYLVKRTGEKVFLECVQDMDHENMFWYRQDPGLGLRLIYFSYDVKMKEKGDIPEGYSVSREKKERFSLILESASTNQTSMYLCASNLHPLSRTGGIQPQHFGDGTRLSIL.

This clonotype has at least ten counts. The rearrangement uses TRBV7-2 and TRBJ2-7; 7 bases line up with TRBD1. The V gene end was trimmed by 4 bases and the J gene end by 3 bases; junction bases not matched to a gene: 9. Germline V gene sequence: CDR1 SGHTA, CDR2 FQGNSA. The length of the CDR3 is 15 residues. CDR3 region: CASSSPTGSIYEQYF. The CDR3 nucleotides read TGTGCCAGCAGCTCTCCGACAGGGAGCATCTACGAGCAGTACTTC.

The table lists this clonotype with many counts. This chain links TRBV28 with TRBJ2-5, with TRBD2 matching 9 bases. V gave up 3 bases and J gave up 2 bases; unmatched junction bases: 13. The germline V gene has CDR1 MDHEN and CDR2 SYDVKM. The CDR3 contains 18 residues. The CDR3 DNA follows: TGTGCCAGCAGTTTCCCAGAGAGCGGGGGGCCCAGACAAGAGACCCAGTACTTC. This encodes CASSFPESGGPRQETQYF.